This TCR beta chain originates from a study of shared clonotypes between healthy human individuals. Broader study findings: Investigators expected sequencing depth to affect clonotype sharing among donors.

Regarding this clone: Its antigen is unknown.

Some clones are missing from TCRdb's copy, which holds only in-frame ones; the method was immunoSEQ multiplex PCR. Among nearly 500,000 clones listed, over 60% were seen once. The CDR3 is 16 residues long. Germline V gene lookup returns CDR1 SGHRS and CDR2 YFSETQ. The ends lost 4 bases at V and 7 bases at J; junction bases unmatched: 9. This receptor was identified in a woman aged 40 to 49 in good health. Some clones in this sample may be carry-over from other donors' samples. J is TRBJ2-1 and V is TRBV5-1; 12 nucleotides match TRBD2. Sequenced material: PBMCs. CDR3 bases: TGCGCCAGCAGCACGCGAGTGACTAGCGGGAGTAATGAGCAGTTCTTC. Translated, it gives CASSTRVTSGSNEQFF.